This TCR beta chain came from a study of shared clonotypes between healthy human individuals. The wider study: The study used three CD4 naive, three CD4 memory, two CD8 naive and one CD8 memory plate per donor.

This clone was recorded only once. The DNA input per sorted-subset replicate PCR was about 0.2 ug, corresponding to 25,000 to 35,000 T cell genomes. TCRdb keeps only in-frame clones here, not all; method: immunoSEQ multiplex PCR. Here the sample spans hundreds of thousands of clones, less than 96% being singletons. Trimming pared 0 bases from V and 4 bases from J, leaving 16 bases between. Looked up from germline, CDR1 is MGHRA and CDR2 is YSYEKL. The CDR3 totals 17 residues. The rearrangement links TRBV4-1 to TRBJ1-5; no firm D call. The clonotype comes from a woman aged 25 to 39 in good health. Sequenced sample: naive CD4+ T cells sorted from blood. Described subset: CD45RA+ positively selected. CDR3 in amino acids: CASSQEGVSTENQPQHF. The CDR3 coding sequence is TGCGCCAGCAGCCAAGAGGGTGTTTCGACGGAAAATCAGCCCCAGCATTTT.